Listed below are T cell receptor beta chains from one sample, sequenced in a study of T cells after yellow fever vaccination. TCRdb re-derived calls from the 5' RACE reads in MiXCR, one entry per CDR3 protein. The sample lists 120,000 to 150,000 distinct CDR3 sequences, over 7% occurring once. The sample in question was CD4+ T cells sorted from PBMCs, obtained 5 days after the yellow fever booster vaccination. The receptors were sampled from a young man who received the YFV17D yellow fever vaccine. The conserved cysteine and the conserved F or W are not part of the CDR3 here. Each record gives: J gene, V gene, CDR3 protein.

>TRBJ2-7|TRBV5-1
ASSLVGQDYEQY
>TRBJ2-2|TRBV3-1
ASSQRGSSTGELF
>TRBJ2-1|TRBV6-1
ASRDLLRGLAGDNEQF
>TRBJ1-2|TRBV12-3/TRBV12-4
ASSLMNYGYT
>TRBJ2-1|TRBV9
ASSFRTSYNEQF
>TRBJ2-7|TRBV18
ASSPLAGLTYEQY
>TRBJ2-7|TRBV18
ASSPPGLNYEQY
>TRBJ2-3|TRBV7-8
ASSLGSMRSTQY
>TRBJ1-1|TRBV7-6
ASSLEQLMNTEAF
>TRBJ2-1|TRBV25-1
AVTSGRVNEQF
>TRBJ2-2|TRBV5-1
ASSLVGFTGELF
>TRBJ2-6|TRBV6-2/TRBV6-3
ASSYLGQAVSGANVLT
>TRBJ1-2|TRBV4-2
ASSQDRDRVGGYGYT
>TRBJ2-1|TRBV20-1
SASSLAISYNEQF
>TRBJ2-7|TRBV7-6
ASSLGGQGLTYEQY